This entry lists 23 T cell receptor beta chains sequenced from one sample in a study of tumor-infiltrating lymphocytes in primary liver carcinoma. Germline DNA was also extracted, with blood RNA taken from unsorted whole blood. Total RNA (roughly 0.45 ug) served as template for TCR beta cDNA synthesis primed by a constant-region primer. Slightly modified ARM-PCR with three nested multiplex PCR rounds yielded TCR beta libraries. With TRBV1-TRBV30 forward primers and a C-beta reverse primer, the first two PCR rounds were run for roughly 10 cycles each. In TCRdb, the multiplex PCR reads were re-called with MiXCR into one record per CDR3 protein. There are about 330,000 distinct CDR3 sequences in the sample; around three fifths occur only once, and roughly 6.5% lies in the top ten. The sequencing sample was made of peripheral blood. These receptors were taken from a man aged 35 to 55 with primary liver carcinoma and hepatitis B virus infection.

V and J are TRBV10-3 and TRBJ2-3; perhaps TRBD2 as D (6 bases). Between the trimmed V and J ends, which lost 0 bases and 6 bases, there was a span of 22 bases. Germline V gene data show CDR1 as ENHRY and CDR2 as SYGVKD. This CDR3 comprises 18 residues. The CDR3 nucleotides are TGTGCCATCAGTGAGTCAACGCTCGCAGCGGGCCTGGTGGATACGCAGTATTTT. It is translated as CAISESTLAAGLVDTQYF.

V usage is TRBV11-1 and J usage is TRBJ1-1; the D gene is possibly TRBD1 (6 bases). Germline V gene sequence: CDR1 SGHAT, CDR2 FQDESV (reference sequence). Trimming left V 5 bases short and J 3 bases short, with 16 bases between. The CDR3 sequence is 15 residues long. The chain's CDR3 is CASSMPGAVYTEAFF. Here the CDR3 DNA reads TGTGCCAGCAGCATGCCAGGGGCAGTGTACACTGAAGCTTTCTTT.

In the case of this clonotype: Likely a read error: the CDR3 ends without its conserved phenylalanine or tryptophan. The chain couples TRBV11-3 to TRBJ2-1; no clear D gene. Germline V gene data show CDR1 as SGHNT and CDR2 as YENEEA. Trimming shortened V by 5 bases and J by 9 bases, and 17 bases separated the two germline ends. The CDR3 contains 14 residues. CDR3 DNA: TGTGCCAGCAGCCTATATTCCTCGACGGGTGAGCAGTTCCTC. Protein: CASSLYSSTGEQFL.

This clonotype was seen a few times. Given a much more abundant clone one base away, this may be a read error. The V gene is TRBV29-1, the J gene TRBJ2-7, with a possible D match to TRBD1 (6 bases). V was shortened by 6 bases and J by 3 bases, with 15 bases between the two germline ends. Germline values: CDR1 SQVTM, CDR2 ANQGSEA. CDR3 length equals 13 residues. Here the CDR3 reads CSVLTGQSYEQYF. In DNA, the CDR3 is TGCAGCGTGCTTACAGGACAGAGCTACGAGCAGTACTTC.

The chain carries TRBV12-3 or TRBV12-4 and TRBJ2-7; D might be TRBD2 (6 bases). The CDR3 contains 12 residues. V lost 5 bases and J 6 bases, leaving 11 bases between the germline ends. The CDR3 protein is CASSRLVREQYF. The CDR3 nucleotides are TGTGCCAGCAGTCGACTAGTTCGCGAGCAGTACTTC.

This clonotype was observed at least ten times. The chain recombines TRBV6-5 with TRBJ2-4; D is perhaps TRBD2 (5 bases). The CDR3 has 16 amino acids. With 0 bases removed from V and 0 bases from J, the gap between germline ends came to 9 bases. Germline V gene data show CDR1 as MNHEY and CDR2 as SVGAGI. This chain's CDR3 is CASSYSREIAKNIQYF. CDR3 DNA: TGTGCCAGCAGTTACTCGAGGGAAATAGCCAAAAACATTCAGTACTTC.

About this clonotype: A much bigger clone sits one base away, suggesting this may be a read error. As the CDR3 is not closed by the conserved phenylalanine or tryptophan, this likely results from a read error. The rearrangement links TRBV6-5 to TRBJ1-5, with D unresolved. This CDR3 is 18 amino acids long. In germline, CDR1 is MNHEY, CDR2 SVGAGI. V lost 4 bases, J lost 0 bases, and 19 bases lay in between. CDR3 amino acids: CASSLLGPSLYSNQPQHS. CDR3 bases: TGTGCCAGCAGTTTGCTCGGACCGTCACTCTATAGCAATCAGCCCCAGCATTCT.

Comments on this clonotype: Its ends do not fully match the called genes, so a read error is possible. The CDR3 loop reads CAITEIVGDYEQYF. CDR3 DNA sequence: TGTGCCATCACTGAGATTGTGGGAGACTACGAGCAGTACTTC. The chain employs TRBV10-3 and TRBJ2-7; D might be TRBD2 (5 bases). The CDR3 loop spans 14 amino acids. Germline assignment: CDR1 ENHRY and CDR2 SYGVKD.

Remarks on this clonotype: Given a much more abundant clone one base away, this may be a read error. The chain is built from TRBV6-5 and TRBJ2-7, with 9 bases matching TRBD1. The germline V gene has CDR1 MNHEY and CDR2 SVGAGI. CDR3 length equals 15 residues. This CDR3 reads CGSTVGGTGSYEQYF. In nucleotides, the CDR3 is TGTGGCAGCACGGTAGGAGGGACAGGGTCCTACGAGCAGTACTTC.

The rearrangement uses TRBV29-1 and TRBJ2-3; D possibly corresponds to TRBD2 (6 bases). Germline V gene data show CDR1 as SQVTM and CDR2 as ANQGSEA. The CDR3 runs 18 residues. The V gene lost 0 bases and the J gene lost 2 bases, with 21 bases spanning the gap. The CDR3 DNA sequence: TGCAGCGTTGAAGATCAGGTGAACAGGAGGGGAATCACAGATACGCAGTATTTT. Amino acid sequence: CSVEDQVNRRGITDTQYF.

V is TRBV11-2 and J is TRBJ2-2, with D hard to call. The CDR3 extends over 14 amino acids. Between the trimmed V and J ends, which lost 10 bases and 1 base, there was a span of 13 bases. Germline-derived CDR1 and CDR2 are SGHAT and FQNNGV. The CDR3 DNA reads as TGTGCCATTGCCCGCCGAGGGAACACCGGGGAGCTGTTTTTT. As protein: CAIARRGNTGELFF.

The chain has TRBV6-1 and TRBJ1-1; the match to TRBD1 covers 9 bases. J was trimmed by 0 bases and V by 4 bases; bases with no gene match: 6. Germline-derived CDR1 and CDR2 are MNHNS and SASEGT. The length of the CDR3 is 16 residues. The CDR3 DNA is TGTGCCAGCAGTGGAGACAGGGGGGCTATGAACACTGAAGCTTTCTTT. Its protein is CASSGDRGAMNTEAFF.

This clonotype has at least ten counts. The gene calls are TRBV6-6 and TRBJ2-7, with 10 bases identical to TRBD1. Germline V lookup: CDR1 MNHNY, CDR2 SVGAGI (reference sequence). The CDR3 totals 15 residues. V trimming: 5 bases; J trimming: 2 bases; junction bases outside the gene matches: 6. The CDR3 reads CASSQTGGRTYEQYF. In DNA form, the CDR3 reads TGTGCCAGCAGTCAGACAGGGGGCAGAACCTACGAGCAGTACTTC.

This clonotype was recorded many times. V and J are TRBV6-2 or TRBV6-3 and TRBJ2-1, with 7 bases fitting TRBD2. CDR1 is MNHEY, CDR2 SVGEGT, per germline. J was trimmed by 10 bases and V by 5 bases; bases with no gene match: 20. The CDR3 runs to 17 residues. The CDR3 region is CASSTSARYRRGMEQFF. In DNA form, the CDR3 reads TGTGCCAGCAGTACTAGCGCGAGATACCGTCGCGGAATGGAGCAGTTCTTC.

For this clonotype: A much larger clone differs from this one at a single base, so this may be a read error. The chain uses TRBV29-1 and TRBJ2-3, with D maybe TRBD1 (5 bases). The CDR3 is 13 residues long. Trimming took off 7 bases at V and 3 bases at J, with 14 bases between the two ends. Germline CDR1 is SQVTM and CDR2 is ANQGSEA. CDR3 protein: CSAGRTLTDTQYF. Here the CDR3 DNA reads TGCAGCGCTGGAAGGACACTTACAGATACGCAGTATTTT.

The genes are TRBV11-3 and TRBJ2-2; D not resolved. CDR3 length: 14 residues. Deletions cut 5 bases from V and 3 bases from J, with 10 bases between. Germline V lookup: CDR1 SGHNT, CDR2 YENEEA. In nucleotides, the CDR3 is TGTGCCAGCAGCCAGGTATCTCACACCGGGGAGCTGTTTTTT. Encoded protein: CASSQVSHTGELFF.

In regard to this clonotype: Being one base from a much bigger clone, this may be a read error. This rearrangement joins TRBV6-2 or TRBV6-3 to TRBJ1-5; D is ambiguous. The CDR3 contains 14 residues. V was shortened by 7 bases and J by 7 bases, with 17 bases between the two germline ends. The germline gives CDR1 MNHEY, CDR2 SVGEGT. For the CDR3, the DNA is TGTGCCAGCATCAACGGGCAGGTAGGCCAGCCCCAGCATTTT. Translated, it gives CASINGQVGQPQHF.

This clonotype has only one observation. The DNA for the CDR3 is TGTGCCAGCAACTGGGCGGGGGATTCTGGAAACACCATATATTTT. This encodes CASNWAGDSGNTIYF. This chain uses TRBV11-2 with TRBJ1-3, with D possibly TRBD1 on 5 matching bases. Germline V gene sequence: CDR1 SGHAT, CDR2 FQNNGV. The CDR3 has 15 residues. V gave up 7 bases and J gave up 1 base, with 14 bases separating them.

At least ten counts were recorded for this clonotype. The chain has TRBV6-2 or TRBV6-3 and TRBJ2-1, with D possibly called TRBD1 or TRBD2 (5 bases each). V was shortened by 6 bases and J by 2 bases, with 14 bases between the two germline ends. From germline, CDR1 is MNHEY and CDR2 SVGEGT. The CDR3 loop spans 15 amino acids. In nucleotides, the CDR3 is TGTGCCAGCAGCTTCCGGGACCCAGCCTACAATGAGCAGTTCTTC. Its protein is CASSFRDPAYNEQFF.

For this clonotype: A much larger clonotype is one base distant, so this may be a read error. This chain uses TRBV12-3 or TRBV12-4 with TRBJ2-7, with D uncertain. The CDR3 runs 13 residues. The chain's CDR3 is CASSLTAGYKQYF. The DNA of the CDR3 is TGTGCCAGCAGTTTAACGGCTGGCTACAAGCAGTACTTC.

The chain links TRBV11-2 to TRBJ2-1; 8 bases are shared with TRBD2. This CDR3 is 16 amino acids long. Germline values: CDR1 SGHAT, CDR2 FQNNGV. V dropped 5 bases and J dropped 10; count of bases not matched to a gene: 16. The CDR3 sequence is CASSPRPAGVGNEQFF. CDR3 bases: TGTGCCAGCAGCCCGAGACCAGCGGGAGTTGGAAACGAGCAGTTCTTC.

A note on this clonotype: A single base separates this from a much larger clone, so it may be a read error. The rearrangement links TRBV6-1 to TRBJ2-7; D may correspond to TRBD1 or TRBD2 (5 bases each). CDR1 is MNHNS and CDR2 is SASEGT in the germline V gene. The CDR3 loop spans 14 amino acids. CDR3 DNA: TGTGTCAGCAGAGAGGGACGGATTCCCTACGAGCAGTACTTC. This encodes CVSREGRIPYEQYF.

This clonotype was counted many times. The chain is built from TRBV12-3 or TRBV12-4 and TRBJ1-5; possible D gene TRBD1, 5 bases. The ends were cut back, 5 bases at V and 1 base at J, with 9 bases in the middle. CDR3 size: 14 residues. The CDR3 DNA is TGTGCCAGCAGTCTGGGGGGGAGCAATCAGCCCCAGCATTTT. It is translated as CASSLGGSNQPQHF.